Here is one T cell receptor beta chain with its context. Its antigen has not been determined. Per-base qualities were not stored, and no clone one base away is much larger. The 39 donors, aged about 6 to 95 years, were systemically healthy Caucasian individuals from Russia. Each donor gave roughly 9 milliliters of peripheral blood, drawn into EDTA-treated Vacutainer tubes. PBMCs were isolated by Ficoll-Paque density-gradient centrifugation, with at least 6 million obtained per sample. Total RNA was extracted from PBMCs with Trizol reagent, with at least 6 micrograms obtained per sample. For every donor, an aliquot of PBMCs went through flow cytometry to measure the percentages of naive CD45RAhigh/CD27high T cells. The entry originates in a study of blood T cells in healthy people across ages (dated by TCRdb to the mid-2010s). At the level of the whole study: In model experiments, roughly one uniquely barcoded TCR beta cDNA molecule per two T cells was captured by template switching. Using deep sequencing normalized with unique cDNA molecular identifiers, the study measured how TCR beta repertoire diversity changes with age. Four age groups were formed from the donors: young (average roughly 15 years), middle-aged (around 37), aged (approximately 60) and long-lived (more than 75). To avoid experimental bias, donors of different ages were distributed randomly across sequencing lanes. For two donors (one aged 18 to 29 and one aged 80 or older), the study analyzed two additional independent replicas of 1 million unique cDNA reads from the same blood draw.

Overall study results and their limits: As age increased, observed TCR beta diversity per million T cells dropped in a roughly linear way, and a significant reduction was already evident by age 40. Since profiling was done on bulk unsorted PBMCs, naive and antigen-experienced compartments could not be conclusively compared. Compared with the aged group, the long-lived group had more naive CD4+ T cells, fewer expanded clones and increased TCR diversity, a pattern suggesting age selection. Estimates of total diversity based on one million sequenced T cells were considered lower bounds and underestimates. A strong correlation was found between observed TCR beta diversity and the percentage of naive T cells measured by flow cytometry. Because donor CMV infection status was unknown, age-related changes in expanded clonotypes were potentially confounded.

The protocol used for the library was 5' RACE. Sequencing used an Illumina HiSeq 2500. A second PCR of roughly 6 to 11 cycles was run with a J-beta primer mix and a sample-barcoded 5' primer. Each TCR beta cDNA molecule received a unique molecular identifier from a template-switch 5' adaptor carrying 12 random nucleotides. Each sample yielded at least 2.5 million CDR3-containing paired-end reads. All of the RNA was converted into first-strand cDNA using the Mint cDNA synthesis kit, with a TRBC-specific oligonucleotide serving as the primer. All cDNA was treated with uracil-DNA glycosylase and then went through a first 18-cycle PCR with the universal primers M1SS and BC2_uni_R. In the source study's methods: Normalization of each sample was performed by random selection of 1 million high-quality reads, each carrying a distinct molecular identifier. Reads sharing molecular identifiers were discarded rather than binned into consensus sequences. MiTCR, run with a Q25 quality threshold and the strictest error-elimination algorithm, handled CDR3 identification, clonotype clustering and error correction. Lower-bound total TCR beta diversity was estimated with a nonparametric unseen species model using Euler transformation. TCRdb trimmed the raw reads at Q25, called clones with MiXCR and kept productive beta chains. Every entry covers one CDR3 protein and lists the most common genes and DNA from its rows. The V and J calls, along with clone size, are taken from TCRdb and not from the paper's own processing. A total of about 680,000 distinct CDR3 sequences appear in this sample, 49% of them only once. About 32% of the sample is in the top ten clones.

V loses 1 base, J loses 4 bases, and the germline ends lie 8 bases apart. The CDR3, from cysteine to phenylalanine, totals 14 residues. The DNA shown is the 42-base CDR3, in frame from base 1. CDR1 and CDR2, looked up from the germline V gene, are SGHTA and FQGNSA. Sequencing input: blood. The chain is made from TRBV7-2 and TRBJ2-1, with the D segment identity uncertain. The receptor comes from an older woman in good health. The DNA sequence is as follows: TGTGCCAGCAGCTTAGAATTCCGATACAATGAGCAGTTCTTC. It translates to CASSLEFRYNEQFF.